This paragraph reports one T cell receptor (beta chain). Its binding antigen is unknown. No quality values exist for individual bases; no much larger clone is one base distant. To prepare the library, the immunoSEQ multiplex PCR assay was applied. Sourced from immuneACCESS, this table was stored by TCRdb with only in-frame sequences that have V and J called. A share of the clones is absent; for the studies checked, an unresolved V gene accounts for under half, and the remainder has no known explanation. The sample table lists over 80,000 clones, roughly nine tenths of them with a count of one. About 0.75% of the sample is taken by the ten largest. The CDR3, from cysteine to phenylalanine, totals 14 residues. Solely the CDR3 DNA is kept, with 42 bases framed from the first base. The germline V gene sets CDR1 to LGHNA and CDR2 to YSLEER. V has 8 bases trimmed and J has 4 bases trimmed; junction bases matching no gene number 6.

The sample belongs to a study of T cell changes during pregnancy in multiple sclerosis (dated by TCRdb to the late 2010s). Turning to the overall study: The study looked at changes in the T cell repertoire across pregnancy in women with multiple sclerosis.

Sequenced material: peripheral blood, taken in the second trimester of pregnancy. The TCR comes from a female donor in good health, enrolled as a control in a pregnancy study. The V and J genes are TRBV4-3 and TRBJ2-7, and TRBD2 aligns with 12 junction nucleotides. The CDR3 region reads CASSRTSGIYEQYF. The DNA is TGCGCCAGCTCACGGACTAGCGGGATTTACGAGCAGTACTTC.